Presented here are 2 T cell receptor beta chains from one specimen sequenced in a study of T cell repertoires in cytomegalovirus infection. Antigens of these TCRs are unknown. Via MiXCR, TCRdb re-called the reads, giving one row per CDR3 protein. The sample consists of about 270,000 distinct CDR3 sequences, 22% of them appearing once. Here the sequenced sample was cultured PBMCs, taken from culture after CMV antigen stimulation. The receptors were sampled from a human donor in good health (CMV status not recorded). Some clones in this sample may be carry-over from other donors' samples.

The chain employs TRBV24-1 and TRBJ2-7, with D perhaps matching TRBD2 (6 bases). V lost 4 bases to trimming and J lost 3 bases, with 21 bases between them. The CDR3 runs 17 residues. In germline, CDR1 is KGHDR, CDR2 SFDVKD. This CDR3 reads CATSEPLKVTRFYEQYV. DNA of the CDR3: TGTGCCACCAGTGAGCCCTTAAAAGTGACTAGATTCTACGAGCAGTACGTC.

This clonotype has more than one count but fewer than ten. The chain recombines TRBV7-2 with TRBJ2-1; possibly TRBD2 for D (5 bases). The CDR3 is made up of 16 amino acids. Germline CDR1 and CDR2: SGHTA and FQGNSA. V was cut by 2 bases and J by 4 bases, with 15 bases left in between. CDR3 region: CASSLSSGLRYNEQFF. The CDR3 DNA reads TGTGCCAGCAGCTTATCGAGCGGCCTTCGTTACAATGAGCAGTTCTTC.